The 28 T cell receptor beta chains given below trace back to one sample, sequenced in a study of early T cells in non-severe SARS-CoV-2 infection. From the 5' RACE reads, TCRdb called clonotypes with MiXCR, one entry per CDR3 protein. Seen here are roughly 100,000 distinct CDR3 sequences, about an eighth observed once, and the top ten hold around 4.8%. The source was whole blood, collected at baseline. These TCRs come from an adult who was a healthcare worker with PCR-confirmed SARS-CoV-2 infection or an uninfected control (not recorded which).

This clonotype has more than one count but fewer than ten. The J gene is TRBJ1-2, the V gene TRBV28; D remains ambiguous. CDR1 and CDR2 (germline): MDHEN, SYDVKM. The CDR3 is 13 amino acids. V was cut by 2 bases and J by 8 bases, with 12 bases left in between. CDR3 amino acids: CASSLELDRGYTF. As DNA, the CDR3 is TGTGCCAGCAGTTTAGAGCTCGATCGGGGCTACACCTTC.

The gene calls are TRBV21-1 and TRBJ1-5. TRBV21-1 is labeled a pseudogene. The CDR3 contains 16 residues. The CDR3 DNA sequence: TGTGCCAGCAGCAAAATTATGGGTTCTAGCAATCAGCCCCAGCATTTT. It is translated as CASSKIMGSSNQPQHF.

This clonotype was seen ten or more times. The chain has TRBV6-5 and TRBJ2-7; 13 bases agree with TRBD2. There are 17 residues in the CDR3. After removal of 4 bases from V and 4 bases from J, the junction contained 10 bases not matched to a gene. Germline assignment: CDR1 MNHEY and CDR2 SVGAGI. CDR3 protein: CASSSLSTSGRYYEQYF. CDR3 in DNA: TGTGCCAGCAGTTCCCTTTCGACTAGCGGGAGGTATTACGAGCAGTACTTC.

This clonotype is a singleton in its sample. An end of the junction differs from the germline gene, which may be a read error. The J gene is TRBJ1-1, the V gene TRBV7-9; D perhaps matches TRBD1 (6 bases). The germline CDR1 and CDR2 sequences are SEHNR and FQNEAQ (reference sequence). This CDR3 has 13 amino acids. The chain's CDR3 is CASSSTGNTEVFF. The CDR3 DNA reads TGTGCCAGCAGCTCAACAGGGAACACTGAAGTTTTCTTT.

The rearrangement links TRBV5-5 to TRBJ2-1; D possibly corresponds to TRBD1 (6 bases). Trimming removed 3 bases at V and 0 bases at J, with 13 bases between. The CDR3 runs 16 residues. Germline values: CDR1 SGHKS, CDR2 YYEKEE (reference sequence). The CDR3 protein is CASSSGDTGSYNEQFF. The CDR3 DNA reads as TGTGCCAGCAGCTCCGGGGACACCGGCTCCTACAATGAGCAGTTCTTC. The entire variable domain, with the rest obtained from reference TRBV5-5 and TRBJ2-1, is as follows: DAGVTQSPTHLIKTRGQQVTLRCSPISGHKSVSWYQQVLGQGPQFIFQYYEKEERGRGNFPDRFSARQFPNYSSELNVNALLLGDSALYLCASSSGDTGSYNEQFFGPGTRLTVL.

V and J are TRBV11-2 and TRBJ1-6; TRBD1 agrees at 9 bases. This CDR3 is 16 amino acids long. Trimming cost V 3 bases and J 10 bases; bases outside gene matches: 10. The germline CDR1 and CDR2 sequences are SGHAT and FQNNGV. The CDR3 reads CASSFNRDRVRSPLHF. The CDR3, as DNA: TGTGCCAGCAGCTTCAACCGGGACAGGGTTCGATCACCCCTCCACTTT. Using reference TRBV11-2 and TRBJ1-6 for the parts outside the CDR3, the full variable domain is EAGVAQSPRYKIIEKRQSVAFWCNPISGHATLYWYQQILGQGPKLLIQFQNNGVVDDSQLPKDRFSAERLKGVDSTLKIQPAKLEDSAVYLCASSFNRDRVRSPLHFGNGTRLTVT.

This clonotype has only a few counts. The rearrangement joins TRBV28 to TRBJ2-5; tentative D call: TRBD1 (6 bases). Trimming removed 1 base from V and 1 base from J, with 16 bases in between. The germline gives CDR1 MDHEN, CDR2 SYDVKM. The CDR3 runs to 17 residues. The chain's CDR3 is CASSLFGRLDSQETQYF. DNA for the CDR3: TGTGCCAGCAGTTTATTTGGGCGGTTGGACAGCCAAGAGACCCAGTACTTC.

In this sample, this clonotype turned up a few times. V and J are TRBV3-1 and TRBJ2-6, with TRBD1 as a possible D gene (6 bases). Per the germline V gene, CDR1 is LGHDT and CDR2 is YNNKEL (reference sequence). This CDR3 comprises 15 residues. The germline V and J ends were trimmed by 8 bases and 2 bases, with 13 bases remaining between them. The CDR3 region has the DNA TGTGCCAGCTGGGGAACAGGGACTGGGGCCAACGTCCTGACTTTC. This sequence encodes CASWGTGTGANVLTF. The whole variable domain, filled in from reference TRBV3-1 and TRBJ2-6, reads DTAVSQTPKYLVTQMGNDKSIKCEQNLGHDTMYWYKQDSKKFLKIMFSYNNKELIINETVPNRFSPKSPDKAHLNLHINSLELGDSAVYFCASWGTGTGANVLTFGAGSRLTVL.

This clonotype was recorded at least ten times. This chain uses TRBV12-3 or TRBV12-4 with TRBJ2-1; D remains ambiguous. The V end was cut by 3 bases, the J end by 7 bases, with 16 bases between. The CDR3 length is 15 residues. The CDR3 bases are TGTGCCAGCAGTTTTTTGGTCCCTCCCAGAAATGAGCAGTTCTTC. This gives the protein CASSFLVPPRNEQFF.

There are a few counts of this clonotype. The genes are TRBV20-1 and TRBJ2-3; perhaps TRBD2 as D (5 bases). Germline CDR1 DFQATT, CDR2 SNEGSKA (reference sequence). The germline V and J ends were trimmed by 0 bases and 0 bases, with 10 bases remaining between them. The CDR3 contains 15 residues. The CDR3 is CSARDPLVSTDTQYF. The CDR3 DNA sequence: TGCAGTGCTAGAGATCCACTAGTCAGCACAGATACGCAGTATTTT.

The sample holds many counts of this clonotype. The chain is built from TRBV4-1 and TRBJ2-3; D perhaps matches TRBD2 (6 bases). V was trimmed by 0 bases and J by 2 bases, leaving 15 bases between them. CDR1 is MGHRA, CDR2 YSYEKL, per germline. The CDR3 loop spans 17 amino acids. The CDR3 nucleotides read TGCGCCAGCAGCCAAGATGGGTCCGGGACTTTCACAGATACGCAGTATTTT. It yields the protein CASSQDGSGTFTDTQYF.

This clonotype has more than one count but fewer than ten. The CDR3 is CASSPGSWADTQYF. CDR3 nucleotide sequence: TGTGCCAGCAGCCCCGGATCGTGGGCAGATACGCAGTATTTT. The J gene is TRBJ2-3, the V gene TRBV5-4; D unresolved. This CDR3 has 14 residues. Germline assignment: CDR1 SGHNT and CDR2 YYREEE (reference sequence). V lost 4 bases to trimming and J lost 4 bases, with 13 bases between them.

The CDR3 reads CSAIPAGGPINEQFF. The CDR3 DNA follows: TGCAGTGCGATCCCGGCGGGGGGGCCTATCAATGAGCAGTTCTTC. The chain employs TRBV20-1 and TRBJ2-1, with TRBD2 matching over 9 bases. V lost 6 bases and J lost 6; bases outside the gene matches: 12. There are 15 residues in the CDR3. Germline loops: CDR1 DFQATT, CDR2 SNEGSKA (reference sequence).

The genes are TRBV7-8 and TRBJ2-2, with a possible D match to TRBD2 (7 bases). V dropped 8 bases and J dropped 4 bases, with 23 bases sitting between them. The CDR3 loop spans 17 amino acids. The germline gives CDR1 SGHVS, CDR2 FQNEAQ. CDR3 sequence reads: CASRRRGAGDGTGELFF. As DNA, the CDR3 is TGTGCCAGCCGACGTCGGGGGGCAGGCGATGGCACCGGGGAGCTGTTTTTT.

This clonotype was observed at least ten times. The V and J genes are TRBV20-1 and TRBJ1-2; D gene unclear. There are 15 residues in the CDR3. V lost 4 bases, J lost 8 bases, and 23 bases lay in between. Germline loops: CDR1 DFQATT, CDR2 SNEGSKA (reference sequence). This chain's CDR3 is CSATTSFRLSRGYTF. Written as DNA, the CDR3 is TGCAGTGCTACCACATCGTTTAGACTCTCGAGGGGCTACACCTTC.

This clonotype was recorded many times. The chain joins TRBV2 to TRBJ1-4; D uncertain. Trimming took 4 bases from V and 7 from J, leaving 13 bases between them. The CDR3 is 14 amino acids. Germline assignment: CDR1 SNHLY and CDR2 FYNNEI. The CDR3 nucleotides are TGTGCCAGCAGTGTGGGGATAAAGGGTGAAAAACTGTTTTTT. This sequence encodes CASSVGIKGEKLFF.

This clonotype was detected ten times or more. The chain joins TRBV3-1 to TRBJ1-5; tentatively, D is TRBD1 (5 bases). This CDR3 contains 15 residues. Germline CDR1 is LGHDT and CDR2 is YNNKEL (reference sequence). Trimming cost V 0 bases and J 4 bases, with 10 bases left between them. CDR3 DNA sequence: TGTGCCAGCAGCCAAGATCGGACAAAAAATCAGCCCCAGCATTTT. It yields the protein CASSQDRTKNQPQHF.

There are many counts of this clonotype. V gene TRBV7-2 combines with J gene TRBJ2-7; 14 positions agree with TRBD2. V shed 1 base and J 3 bases; nucleotides not matched to a gene: 2. The CDR3 totals 16 residues. From germline, CDR1 is SGHTA and CDR2 FQGNSA. DNA of the CDR3: TGTGCCAGCAGCTTAGGGACTAGCGGGGGGTACTACGAGCAGTACTTC. Encoded protein: CASSLGTSGGYYEQYF.

The chain joins TRBV7-3 to TRBJ2-1; 8 positions match TRBD2. J was trimmed by 10 bases and V by 5 bases; bases with no gene match: 13. The CDR3 is made up of 15 amino acids. Germline V lookup: CDR1 SGHTA, CDR2 FQGTGA. The CDR3 DNA is TGTGCCAGCAGCCCATCCGGGACTAGTCTCTACGAGCAGTTCTTC. This codes for CASSPSGTSLYEQFF.

The chain carries TRBV11-2 and TRBJ2-1; TRBD2 matches at 9 bases. The ends lost 3 bases at V and 7 bases at J; junction bases unmatched: 7. Germline CDR1 and CDR2: SGHAT and FQNNGV. CDR3 length: 15 residues. CDR3 coding DNA: TGTGCCAGCAGCTTGGGTAGCGGGAGTAGAAATGAGCAGTTCTTC. Its protein is CASSLGSGSRNEQFF.

V is TRBV11-2 and J is TRBJ2-3, with D possibly TRBD2 on 5 matching bases. The CDR3 runs 16 residues. In germline, CDR1 is SGHAT, CDR2 FQNNGV. V was pared by 5 bases and J by 5 bases, with 20 bases between. DNA for the CDR3: TGTGCCAGCAGCATGAGAACGGGCGGGCTGGAAGATACGCAGTATTTT. It yields the protein CASSMRTGGLEDTQYF. Supplemented by reference TRBV11-2 and TRBJ2-3, the full variable domain reads EAGVAQSPRYKIIEKRQSVAFWCNPISGHATLYWYQQILGQGPKLLIQFQNNGVVDDSQLPKDRFSAERLKGVDSTLKIQPAKLEDSAVYLCASSMRTGGLEDTQYFGPGTRLTVL.

This clonotype has just a few counts. The chain employs TRBV5-1 and TRBJ2-3; TRBD2 matches 7 bases. From germline, CDR1 is SGHRS and CDR2 YFSETQ. V trimming: 0 bases; J trimming: 0 bases; junction bases outside the gene matches: 4. CDR3 length equals 16 residues. CDR3 nucleotide sequence: TGCGCCAGCAGCTTGGGGGACTATCATAGCACAGATACGCAGTATTTT. This sequence encodes CASSLGDYHSTDTQYF.

The sample holds many counts of this clonotype. CDR3 protein: CASSSPEFNEKLFF. CDR3 coding DNA: TGTGCCAGCAGCTCCCCAGAGTTTAATGAAAAACTGTTTTTT. The V and J genes are TRBV7-9 and TRBJ1-4; D not resolved. V dropped 4 bases and J dropped 4 bases, with 10 bases sitting between them. The germline CDR1 and CDR2 sequences are SEHNR and FQNEAQ (reference sequence). CDR3 size: 14 residues.

The V and J genes are TRBV30 and TRBJ1-2; D call uncertain. This CDR3 has 14 amino acids. Looked up from germline, CDR1 is GTSNPN and CDR2 is SVGIG (reference sequence). V lost 0 bases and J 8 bases, leaving 16 bases between the germline ends. CDR3 nucleotides: TGTGCCTGGAGTGTAGGTGGTGGCAGGACGGGCTACACCTTC. As protein: CAWSVGGGRTGYTF.

This clonotype occurred a few times. J is TRBJ2-3 and V is TRBV7-9, with D unclear. This CDR3 spans 12 amino acids. Germline assignment: CDR1 SEHNR and CDR2 FQNEAQ (reference sequence). V shed 0 bases and J shed 6 bases, with 4 bases lying between them. The CDR3 region has the DNA TGTGCCAGCAGCTTAGCGGCGGATACGCAGTATTTT. Translating it yields CASSLAADTQYF.

This clonotype came up many times. This rearrangement joins TRBV18 to TRBJ1-5; D perhaps matches TRBD1 (5 bases). Germline CDR1 and CDR2: KGHSH and LQKENI. Trimming removed 0 bases from V and 7 bases from J, with 10 bases in between. The CDR3 is 14 residues long. CDR3 DNA: TGTGCCAGCTCACCACCAGGAGGGACCCAGCCCCAGCATTTT. As protein: CASSPPGGTQPQHF.

This clonotype occurred many times. The V call is TRBV24-1, the J call TRBJ1-2, with TRBD1 as a possible D gene (5 bases). CDR3 length: 14 residues. The V gene's germline CDR1 is KGHDR and CDR2 SFDVKD. Trimming took off 6 bases at V and 7 bases at J, with 17 bases between the two ends. For the CDR3, the DNA is TGTGCCACCAGTTCAGGTGGGGCAGTAAGTGGCTACACCTTC. This encodes CATSSGGAVSGYTF.

This clonotype was observed at least ten times. The rearrangement links TRBV29-1 to TRBJ1-1, with TRBD1 identical over 7 bases. After removal of 6 bases from V and 3 bases from J, the junction contained 4 bases not matched to a gene. Germline V CDR1 and CDR2: SQVTM, ANQGSEA. CDR3 length: 12 residues. CDR3 in amino acids: CSVATGYTEAFF. Here the CDR3 DNA reads TGCAGCGTCGCGACAGGGTACACTGAAGCTTTCTTT.